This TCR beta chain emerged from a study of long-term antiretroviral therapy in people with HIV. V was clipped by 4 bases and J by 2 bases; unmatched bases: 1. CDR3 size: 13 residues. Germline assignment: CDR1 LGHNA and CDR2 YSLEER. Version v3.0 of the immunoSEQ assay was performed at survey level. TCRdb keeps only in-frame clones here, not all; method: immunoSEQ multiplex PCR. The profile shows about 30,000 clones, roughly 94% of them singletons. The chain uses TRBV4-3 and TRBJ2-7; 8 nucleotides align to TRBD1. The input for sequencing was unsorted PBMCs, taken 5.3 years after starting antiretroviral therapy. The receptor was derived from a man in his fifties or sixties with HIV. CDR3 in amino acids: CASSRDRTYEQYF. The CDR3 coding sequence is TGCGCCAGCAGCCGGGACAGGACCTACGAGCAGTACTTC.